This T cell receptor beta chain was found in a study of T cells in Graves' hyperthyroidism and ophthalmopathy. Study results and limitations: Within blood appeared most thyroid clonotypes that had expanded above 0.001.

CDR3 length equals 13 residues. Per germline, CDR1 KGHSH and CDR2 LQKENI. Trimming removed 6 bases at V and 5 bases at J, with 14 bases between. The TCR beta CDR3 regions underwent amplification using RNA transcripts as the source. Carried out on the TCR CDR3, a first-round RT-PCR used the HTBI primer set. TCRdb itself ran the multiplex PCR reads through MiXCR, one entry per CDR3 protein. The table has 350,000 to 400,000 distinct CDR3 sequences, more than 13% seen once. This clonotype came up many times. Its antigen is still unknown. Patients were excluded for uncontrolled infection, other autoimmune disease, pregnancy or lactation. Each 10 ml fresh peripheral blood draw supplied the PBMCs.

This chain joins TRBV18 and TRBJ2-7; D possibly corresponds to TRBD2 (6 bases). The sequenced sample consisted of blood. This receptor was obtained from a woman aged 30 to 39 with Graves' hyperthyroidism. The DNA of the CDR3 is TGTGCCAGCTCGGACGGGGGTCCCGACGAGCAGTACTTC. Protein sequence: CASSDGGPDEQYF.